Sequencing of this TCR beta chain was carried out in a study of shared clonotypes between healthy human individuals. As to this clone: The antigen is unknown.

This CDR3 comprises 17 residues. Germline V gene lookup returns CDR1 SGDLS and CDR2 YYNGEE. Trimming cost V 2 bases and J 0 bases; bases outside gene matches: 9. The assay was immunoSEQ multiplex PCR, and TCRdb's table has in-frame clones only and misses some. The profile shows roughly 2 million clones, about 95% of them singletons. Positive CCR7 selection of CD45RO-negative cells yielded the naive CD8 cells, and terminally differentiated effector memory CD45RA+ cells were excluded. Study-wide results and caveats: The low donor count limited represented genetic and exposure-history diversity. Memory subsets generally showed lower estimated richness than naive subsets. Rarefaction gave evidence that sorted-subset sequencing remained incomplete despite large depth.

The sequence derives from a man between 18 and 35 years old in good health. Sequenced material: naive CD8+ T cells sorted from blood. V is TRBV9 and J is TRBJ2-3; 7 positions match TRBD2. Here the CDR3 DNA reads TGTGCCAGCAGCGTCTATAGGCTAGCGGATAGCACAGATACGCAGTATTTT. It encodes CASSVYRLADSTDTQYF.